The clone carrying this TCR beta chain was observed at least ten times. This record comes from a study of HIV-infected patients and healthy controls. Per the germline V gene, CDR1 is SQVTM and CDR2 is ANQGSEA. The V segment lost 1 base and the J segment 7 bases; nucleotides outside the gene matches: 20. The CDR3 is 19 residues long. Alpha and beta constant-region primers primed reverse transcription of around 500 ng RNA. Alpha and beta chain libraries were made separately by chain-specific third strand synthesis with multiplexing indices. One entry per CDR3 protein results from TCRdb running MiXCR on the 5' RACE reads. The sample contains some 19,000 distinct CDR3 sequences, 10% of which appear only once. The repertoire came from unfractionated whole blood and reflected all unsorted peripheral T cells.

The receptor was derived from an adult in good health. The rearrangement links TRBV29-1 to TRBJ2-1; 9 nucleotides agree with TRBD2. Sample: blood. The CDR3 region is CSVEGGWIAGAVEGNEQFF. The CDR3 region has the DNA TGCAGCGTTGAAGGGGGGTGGATAGCGGGAGCGGTGGAGGGGAATGAGCAGTTCTTC.